The clone carrying this T cell receptor (beta chain) showed up many times. The CDR3 consists of 17 residues. Trimming removed 6 bases at V and 4 bases at J, with 21 bases between. Germline loops: CDR1 MNHEY, CDR2 SVGEGT. This record comes from a study of T-cell reconstitution after alpha-beta-depleted transplantation in children. Preparation of the TCRbeta library used unique molecular identifiers. TCRdb recomputed calls from the PCR reads with MiXCR, one row per CDR3 protein. The sample shows approximately 100,000 distinct CDR3 sequences, less than 15% of them seen only once. Source: PBMCs from the stem cell graft donor, taken from the stem cell graft. This clonotype was obtained from a human donor who donated a stem cell graft to a child with inherited bone marrow failure. V usage is TRBV6-2 or TRBV6-3 and J usage is TRBJ1-4; D uncertain. The CDR3 DNA sequence: TGTGCCAGCAGCCCGAGGGCAGGCGAAGCGAATAATGAAAAACTGTTTTTT. Encoded protein: CASSPRAGEANNEKLFF.